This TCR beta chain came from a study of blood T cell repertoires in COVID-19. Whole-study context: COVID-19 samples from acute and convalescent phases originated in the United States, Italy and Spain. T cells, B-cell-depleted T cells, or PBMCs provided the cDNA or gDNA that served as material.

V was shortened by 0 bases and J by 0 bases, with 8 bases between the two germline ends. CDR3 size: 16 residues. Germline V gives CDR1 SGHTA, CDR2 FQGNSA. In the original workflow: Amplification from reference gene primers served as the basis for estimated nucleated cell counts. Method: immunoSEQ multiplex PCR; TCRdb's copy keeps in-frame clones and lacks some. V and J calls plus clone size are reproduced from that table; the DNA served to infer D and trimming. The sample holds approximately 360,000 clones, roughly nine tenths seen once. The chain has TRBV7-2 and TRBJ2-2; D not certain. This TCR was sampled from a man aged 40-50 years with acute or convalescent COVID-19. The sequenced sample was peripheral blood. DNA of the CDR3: TGTGCCAGCAGCTTAGCGGTTAGTCCGAACACCGGGGAGCTGTTTTTT. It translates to CASSLAVSPNTGELFF.